The clone carrying this T cell receptor beta chain was seen a single time. What it binds is not known. This record belongs to a study of Ad26.COV2.S vaccination and SARS-CoV-2 variants. General study findings and limits: Vaccinated individuals (as opposed to placebo recipients) had higher spike-specific TCR breadth.

Treatment here: approximately 18 received Ad26.COV2.S at low or high dose, single or two shots; five or six received placebo; per-sample allocation not given. Sampling was done on day 63 after the first vaccine or placebo injection. Wuhan-strain SARS-CoV-2 spike was expressed by the Ad26 vector that made up the vaccine. The protocol was immunoSEQ multiplex PCR, while the TCRdb copy is restricted to in-frame clones and leaves out a portion. The repertoire holds about 680,000 clones, roughly 90% seen once, with about 1.5% in the top ten. The starting material was peripheral blood, obtained in a trial of Ad26.COV2.S vaccine versus placebo. This TCR was sampled from a person between 18 and 65 years old who received the Ad26.COV2.S COVID-19 vaccine or a placebo.

CDR3 in amino acids: CASSYAASLSGNTIYF. DNA for the CDR3: TGTGCCAGCAGTTACGCTGCGTCCCTCTCTGGAAACACCATATATTTT. The chain combines TRBV6-6 with TRBJ1-3; D call uncertain. V lost 2 bases to trimming and J lost 0 bases, with 11 bases between them. Germline V gene lookup returns CDR1 MNHNY and CDR2 SVGAGI (reference sequence). The CDR3 is 16 residues long.